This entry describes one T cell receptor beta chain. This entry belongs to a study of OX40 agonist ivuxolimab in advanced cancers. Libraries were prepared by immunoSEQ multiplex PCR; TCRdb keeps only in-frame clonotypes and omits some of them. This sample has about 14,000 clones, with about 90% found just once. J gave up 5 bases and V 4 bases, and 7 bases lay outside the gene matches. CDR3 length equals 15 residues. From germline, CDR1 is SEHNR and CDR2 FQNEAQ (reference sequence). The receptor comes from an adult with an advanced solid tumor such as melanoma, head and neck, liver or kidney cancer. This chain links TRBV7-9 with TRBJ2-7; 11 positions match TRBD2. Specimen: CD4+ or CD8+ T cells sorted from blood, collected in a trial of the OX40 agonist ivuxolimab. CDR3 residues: CASSSLSGGADEQYF. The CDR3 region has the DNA TGTGCCAGCAGCTCCCTTAGCGGGGGGGCGGACGAGCAGTACTTC. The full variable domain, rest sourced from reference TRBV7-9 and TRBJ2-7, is DTGVSQNPRHKITKRGQNVTFRCDPISEHNRLYWYRQTLGQGPEFLTYFQNEAQLEKSRLLSDRFSAERPKGSFSTLEIQRTEQGDSAMYLCASSSLSGGADEQYFGPGTRLTVT.